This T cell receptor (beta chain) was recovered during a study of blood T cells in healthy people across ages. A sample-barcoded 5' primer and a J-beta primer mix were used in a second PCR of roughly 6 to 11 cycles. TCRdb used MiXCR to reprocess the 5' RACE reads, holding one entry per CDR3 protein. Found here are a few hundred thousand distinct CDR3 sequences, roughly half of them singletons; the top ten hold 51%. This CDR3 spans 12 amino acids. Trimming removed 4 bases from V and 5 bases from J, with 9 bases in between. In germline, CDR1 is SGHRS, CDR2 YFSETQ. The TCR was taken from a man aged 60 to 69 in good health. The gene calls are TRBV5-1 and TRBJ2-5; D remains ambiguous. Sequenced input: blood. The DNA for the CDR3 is TGCGCCAGCAGCCGAACAAGGGAGACCCAGTACTTC. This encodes CASSRTRETQYF.